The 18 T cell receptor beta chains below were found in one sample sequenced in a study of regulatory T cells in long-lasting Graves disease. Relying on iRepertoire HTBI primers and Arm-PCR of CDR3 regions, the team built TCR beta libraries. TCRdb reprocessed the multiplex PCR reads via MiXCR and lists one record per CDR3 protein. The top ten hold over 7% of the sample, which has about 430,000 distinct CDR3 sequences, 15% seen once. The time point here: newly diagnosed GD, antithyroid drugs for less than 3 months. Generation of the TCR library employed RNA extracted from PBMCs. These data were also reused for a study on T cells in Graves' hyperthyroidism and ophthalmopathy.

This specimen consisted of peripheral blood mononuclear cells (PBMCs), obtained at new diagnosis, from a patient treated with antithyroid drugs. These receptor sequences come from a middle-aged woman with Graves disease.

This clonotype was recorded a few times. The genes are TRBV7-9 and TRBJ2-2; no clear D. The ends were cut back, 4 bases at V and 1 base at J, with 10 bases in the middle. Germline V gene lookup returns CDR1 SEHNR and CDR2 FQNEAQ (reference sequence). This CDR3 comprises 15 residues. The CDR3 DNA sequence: TGTGCCAGCAGCTCCAGGAGTGGGAACACCGGGGAGCTGTTTTTT. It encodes CASSSRSGNTGELFF.

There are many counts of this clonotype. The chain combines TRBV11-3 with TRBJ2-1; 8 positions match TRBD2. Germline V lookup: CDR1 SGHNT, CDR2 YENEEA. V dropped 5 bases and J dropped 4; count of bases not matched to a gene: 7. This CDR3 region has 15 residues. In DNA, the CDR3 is TGTGCCAGCAGCCCCTCTGGACTAGCTTACAATGAGCAGTTCTTC. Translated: CASSPSGLAYNEQFF.

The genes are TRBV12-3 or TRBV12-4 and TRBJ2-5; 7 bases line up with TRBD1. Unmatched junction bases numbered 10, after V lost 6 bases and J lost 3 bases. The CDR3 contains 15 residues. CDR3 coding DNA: TGTGCCAGCAGCCATCTGACAGGGTTAGAAGAGACCCAGTACTTC. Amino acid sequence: CASSHLTGLEETQYF.

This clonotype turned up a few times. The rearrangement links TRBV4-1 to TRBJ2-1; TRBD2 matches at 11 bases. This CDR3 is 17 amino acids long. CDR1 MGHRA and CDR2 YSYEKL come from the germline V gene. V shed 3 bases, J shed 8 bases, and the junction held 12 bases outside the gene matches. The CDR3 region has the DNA TGCGCCAGCAGCCACGAACCACTAGCGGGAGTAGCCGATGAGCAGTTCTTC. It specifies CASSHEPLAGVADEQFF.

The DNA for the CDR3 is TGTGCCAGCAGCGCCCAGGGGGCGCGGAATCAGCCCCAGCATTTT. The encoded protein is CASSAQGARNQPQHF. This rearrangement joins TRBV9 to TRBJ1-5; 8 bases align to TRBD1. The germline CDR1 and CDR2 sequences are SGDLS and YYNGEE. CDR3 length: 15 residues. The junction had 6 bases not matched to a gene; V was cut back by 3 bases and J by 4 bases.

CDR3: CAISESAAGTSAYNEQFF. DNA of the CDR3: TGTGCCATCAGTGAGTCAGCCGCCGGGACTAGCGCCTACAATGAGCAGTTCTTC. This chain connects TRBV10-3 to TRBJ2-1, with 10 bases lining up with TRBD2. Germline loops: CDR1 ENHRY, CDR2 SYGVKD. The J segment lost 2 bases and the V segment lost 0 bases, leaving 7 bases of the junction unmatched. This CDR3 has 18 amino acids.

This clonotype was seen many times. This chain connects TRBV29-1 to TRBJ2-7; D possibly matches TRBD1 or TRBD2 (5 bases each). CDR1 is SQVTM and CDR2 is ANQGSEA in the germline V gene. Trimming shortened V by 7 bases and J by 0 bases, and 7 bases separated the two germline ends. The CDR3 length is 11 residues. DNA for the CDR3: TGCAGCGCCGGGACCTCCTACGAGCAGTACTTC. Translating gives CSAGTSYEQYF.

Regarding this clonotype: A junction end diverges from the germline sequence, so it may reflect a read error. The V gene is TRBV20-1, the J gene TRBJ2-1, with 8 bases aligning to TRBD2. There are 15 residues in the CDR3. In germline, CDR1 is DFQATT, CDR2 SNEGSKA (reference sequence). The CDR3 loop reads CSAQYPGGDYDEQFF. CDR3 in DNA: TGCAGTGCCCAGTACCCGGGAGGGGACTACGATGAGCAGTTCTTC.

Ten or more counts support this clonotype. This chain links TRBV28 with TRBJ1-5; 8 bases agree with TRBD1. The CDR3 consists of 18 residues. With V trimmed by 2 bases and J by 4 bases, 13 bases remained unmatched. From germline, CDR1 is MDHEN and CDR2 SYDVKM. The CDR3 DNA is TGTGCCAGCAGTTTACGGTTTGCAGGGGGCACCAAAAATCAGCCCCAGCATTTT. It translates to CASSLRFAGGTKNQPQHF.

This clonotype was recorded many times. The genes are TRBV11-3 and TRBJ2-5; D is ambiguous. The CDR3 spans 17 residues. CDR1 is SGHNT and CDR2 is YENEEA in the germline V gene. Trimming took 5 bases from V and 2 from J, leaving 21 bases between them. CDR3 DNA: TGTGCCAGCAGCACCGAGTCTGCCTTTCTTCAACAAGAGACCCAGTACTTC. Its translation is CASSTESAFLQQETQYF.

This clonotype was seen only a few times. The CDR3 reads CASSQARHTEAFF. The CDR3 region has the DNA TGTGCCAGCAGCCAAGCCAGGCACACTGAAGCTTTCTTT. The V call is TRBV3-1, the J call TRBJ1-1; D not resolved. CDR1 is LGHDT, CDR2 YNNKEL, per germline (reference sequence). Trimming took 1 base from V and 3 from J, leaving 6 bases between them. The CDR3 is made up of 13 amino acids.

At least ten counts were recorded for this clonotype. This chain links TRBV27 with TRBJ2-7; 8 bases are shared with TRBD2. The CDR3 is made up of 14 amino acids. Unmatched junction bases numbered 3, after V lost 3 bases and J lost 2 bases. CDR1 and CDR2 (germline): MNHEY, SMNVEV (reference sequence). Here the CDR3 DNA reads TGTGCCAGCAGTTTTTCGCGGGGGGCCTACGAGCAGTACTTC. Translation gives CASSFSRGAYEQYF.

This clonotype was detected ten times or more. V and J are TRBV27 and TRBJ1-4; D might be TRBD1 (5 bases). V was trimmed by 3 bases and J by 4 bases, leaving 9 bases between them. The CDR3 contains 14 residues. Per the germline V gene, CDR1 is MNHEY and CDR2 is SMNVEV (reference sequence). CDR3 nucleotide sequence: TGTGCCAGCAGTTTTTGGGGGGTTAATGAAAAACTGTTTTTT. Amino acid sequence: CASSFWGVNEKLFF.

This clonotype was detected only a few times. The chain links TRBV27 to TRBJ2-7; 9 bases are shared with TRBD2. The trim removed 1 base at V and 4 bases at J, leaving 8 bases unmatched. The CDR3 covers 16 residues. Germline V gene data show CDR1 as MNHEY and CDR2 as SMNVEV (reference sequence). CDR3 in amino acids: CASSLFFSSGAYEQYF. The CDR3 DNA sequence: TGTGCCAGCAGTTTATTCTTTTCTAGCGGGGCATACGAGCAGTACTTC.

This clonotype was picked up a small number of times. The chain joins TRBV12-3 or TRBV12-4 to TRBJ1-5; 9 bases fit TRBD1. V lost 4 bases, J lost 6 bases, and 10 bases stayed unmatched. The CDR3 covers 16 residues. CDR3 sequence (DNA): TGTGCCAGCAGTTGGGGGGTTGGACAGGGGAGTCAGCCCCAGCATTTT. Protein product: CASSWGVGQGSQPQHF.

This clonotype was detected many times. In DNA form, the CDR3 reads TGTGCCAGCAGTCCACACGGGGCCCCCTACGAGCAGTACTTC. Translation: CASSPHGAPYEQYF. The chain recombines TRBV28 with TRBJ2-7; tentatively, D is TRBD1 or TRBD2 (5 bases each). The CDR3 is 14 residues long. Germline V lookup: CDR1 MDHEN, CDR2 SYDVKM. Trimming removed 5 bases at V and 2 bases at J, with 13 bases between. The variable domain in full, with the rest retrieved from reference TRBV28 and TRBJ2-7, is DVKVTQSSRYLVKRTGEKVFLECVQDMDHENMFWYRQDPGLGLRLIYFSYDVKMKEKGDIPEGYSVSREKKERFSLILESASTNQTSMYLCASSPHGAPYEQYFGPGTRLTVT.

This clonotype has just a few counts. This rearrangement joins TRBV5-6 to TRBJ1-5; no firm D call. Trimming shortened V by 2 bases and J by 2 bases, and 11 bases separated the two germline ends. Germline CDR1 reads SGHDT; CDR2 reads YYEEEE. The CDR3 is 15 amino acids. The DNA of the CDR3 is TGTGCCAGCAGCTTAATTGGGGAAGGCAATCAGCCCCAGCATTTT. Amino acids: CASSLIGEGNQPQHF.

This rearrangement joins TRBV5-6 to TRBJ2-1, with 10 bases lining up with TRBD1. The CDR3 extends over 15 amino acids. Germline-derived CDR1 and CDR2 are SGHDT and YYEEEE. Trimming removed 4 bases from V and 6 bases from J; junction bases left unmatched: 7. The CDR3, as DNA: TGTGCCAGCAGCCCAGGGGACAGGGGCCTCAATGAGCAGTTCTTC. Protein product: CASSPGDRGLNEQFF. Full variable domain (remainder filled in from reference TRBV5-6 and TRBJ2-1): DAGVTQSPTHLIKTRGQQVTLRCSPKSGHDTVSWYQQALGQGPQFIFQYYEEEERQRGNFPDRFSGHQFPNYSSELNVNALLLGDSALYLCASSPGDRGLNEQFFGPGTRLTVL.